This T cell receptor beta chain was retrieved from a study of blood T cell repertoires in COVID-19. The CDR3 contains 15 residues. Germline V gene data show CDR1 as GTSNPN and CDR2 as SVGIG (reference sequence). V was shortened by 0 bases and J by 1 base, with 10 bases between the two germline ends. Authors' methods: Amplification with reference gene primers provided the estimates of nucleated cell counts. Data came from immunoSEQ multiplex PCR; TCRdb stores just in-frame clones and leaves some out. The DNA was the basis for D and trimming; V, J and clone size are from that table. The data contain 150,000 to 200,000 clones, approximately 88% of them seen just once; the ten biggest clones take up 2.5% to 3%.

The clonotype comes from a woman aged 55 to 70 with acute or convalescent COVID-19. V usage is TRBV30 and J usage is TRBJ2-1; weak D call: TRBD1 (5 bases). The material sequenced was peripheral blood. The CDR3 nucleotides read TGTGCCTGGAGTGTCAGGGTCTCGTCCTACAATGAGCAGTTCTTC. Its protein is CAWSVRVSSYNEQFF.